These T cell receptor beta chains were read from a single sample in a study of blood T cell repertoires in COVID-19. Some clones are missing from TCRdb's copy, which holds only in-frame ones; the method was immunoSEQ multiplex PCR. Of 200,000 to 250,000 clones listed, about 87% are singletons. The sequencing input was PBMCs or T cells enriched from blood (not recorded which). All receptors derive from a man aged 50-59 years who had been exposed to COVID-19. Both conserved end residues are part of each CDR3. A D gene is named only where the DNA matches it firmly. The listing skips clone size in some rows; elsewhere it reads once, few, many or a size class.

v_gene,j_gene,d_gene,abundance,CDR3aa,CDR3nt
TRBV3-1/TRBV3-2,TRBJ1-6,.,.,CASSQDLIADSPLHF,TGTGCCAGCAGCCAAGATTTAATTGCAGATTCACCCCTCCACTTT
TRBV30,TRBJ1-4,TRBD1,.,CAWNQGAGTNEKLFF,TGTGCCTGGAATCAGGGGGCTGGAACTAATGAAAAACTGTTTTTT
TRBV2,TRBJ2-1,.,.,CASRDYNEQFF,TGTGCCAGTCGGGATTACAATGAGCAGTTCTTC
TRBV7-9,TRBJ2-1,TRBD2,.,CASSLGLRYNEQFF,TGTGCCAGCAGCCTGGGACTAAGATACAATGAGCAGTTCTTC
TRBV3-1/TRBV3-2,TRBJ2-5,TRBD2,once,CASSPLTSGQETQYF,TGTGCCAGCAGCCCCCTTACTAGCGGACAAGAGACCCAGTACTTC
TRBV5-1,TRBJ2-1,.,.,CASSPLVAGEYNEQFF,TGCGCCAGCAGCCCGTTAGTGGCAGGGGAGTACAATGAGCAGTTCTTC
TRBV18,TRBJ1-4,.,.,CASSPLRREKLFF,TGTGCCAGCTCACCACTGAGGCGGGAAAAACTGTTTTTT
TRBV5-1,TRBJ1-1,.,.,CASSSQGQGSNTEAFF,TGCGCCAGCAGCTCCCAAGGGCAGGGGTCGAACACTGAAGCTTTCTTT
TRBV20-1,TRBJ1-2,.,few,CSASAPATYGYTF,TGCAGTGCTAGTGCCCCAGCGACGTATGGCTACACCTTC
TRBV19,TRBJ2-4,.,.,CASSPAQRKNIQYF,TGTGCCAGTAGTCCAGCCCAGAGGAAAAACATTCAGTACTTC